This passage covers 5 T cell receptor beta chains from one sample sequenced in a study of blood T cell repertoires in COVID-19. TCRdb's table, derived via immunoSEQ multiplex PCR, lists solely in-frame clones and lacks some. The profile shows fewer than 85,000 clones, about 90% of them singletons. The sequenced sample was peripheral blood. These receptors were collected from a man aged 50 to 60 with active COVID-19.

This clone turned up a few times. The chain links TRBV9 to TRBJ1-3; TRBD1 matches at 9 bases. Germline loops: CDR1 SGDLS, CDR2 YYNGEE. The CDR3 spans 14 residues. J gave up 3 bases and V 5 bases, and 3 bases lay outside the gene matches. The CDR3 loop is CASRGTGSGNTIYF. The CDR3 region has the DNA TGTGCCAGCAGAGGGACAGGGAGTGGAAACACCATATATTTT.

The chain is built from TRBV7-2 and TRBJ2-6; 13 bases agree with TRBD2. Germline V gene data show CDR1 as SGHTA and CDR2 as FQGNSA. J was trimmed by 0 bases and V by 2 bases; bases with no gene match: 4. This CDR3 is built from 19 residues. CDR3 protein: CASSLRTSGGISGANVLTF. For the CDR3, the DNA is TGTGCCAGCAGCTTACGGACTAGCGGGGGTATCTCTGGGGCCAACGTCCTGACTTTC.

This clone was seen a few times. This chain joins TRBV11-3 and TRBJ2-7; TRBD1 aligns across 7 bases. Unmatched junction bases numbered 4, after V lost 1 base and J lost 1 base. Per the germline V gene, CDR1 is SGHNT and CDR2 is YENEEA. The CDR3 sequence is 15 residues long. CDR3 sequence reads: CASSLGDSGSYEQYF. CDR3 bases: TGTGCCAGCAGCTTAGGGGACAGCGGTTCCTACGAGCAGTACTTC.

V usage is TRBV27 and J usage is TRBJ1-2, with 12 bases identical to TRBD1. V shed 8 bases and J 8 bases; nucleotides not matched to a gene: 12. The CDR3 loop spans 15 amino acids. From germline, CDR1 is MNHEY and CDR2 SMNVEV (reference sequence). The CDR3 DNA reads as TGTGCCAGCTGCCGTTCATCCGGGACAGGGGGCGGCTACACCTTC. This gives the protein CASCRSSGTGGGYTF.

CDR3 amino acids: CASSSGYNEQFF. The CDR3 region has the DNA TGCGCCAGCAGCTCGGGATACAATGAGCAGTTCTTC. The V call is TRBV4-3, the J call TRBJ2-1, with D tentatively TRBD2 (5 bases). Germline V gene lookup returns CDR1 LGHNA and CDR2 YSLEER. V lost 5 bases and J 4 bases, leaving 6 bases between the germline ends. The CDR3 is 12 amino acids.